This entry lists 31 T cell receptor beta chains sequenced from one sample in a study of blood T cell repertoires in COVID-19. Produced via immunoSEQ multiplex PCR; TCRdb's table is partial and in-frame only. There are 260,000 or so clones in the sample; around 88% occur only once, and approximately 6% lies in the top ten. What was sequenced was peripheral blood. These receptors were taken from a man older than 75 with acute or convalescent COVID-19.

The chain links TRBV28 to TRBJ1-1; possible D gene TRBD1, 5 bases. This CDR3 is 13 amino acids long. Germline V CDR1 and CDR2: MDHEN, SYDVKM. V was pared by 2 bases and J by 4 bases, with 8 bases between. This chain's CDR3 is CASSLRGGTEAFF. The CDR3 region has the DNA TGTGCCAGCAGTTTAAGGGGTGGCACTGAAGCTTTCTTT.

The rearrangement joins TRBV6-6 to TRBJ2-4; 14 bases map to TRBD2. The CDR3 is 16 amino acids. Per germline, CDR1 MNHNY and CDR2 SVGAGI (reference sequence). The ends lost 4 bases at V and 6 bases at J; junction bases unmatched: 5. The CDR3 here is CASSFGTSGSVNIQYF. The CDR3 nucleotides are TGTGCCAGCAGTTTCGGGACTAGCGGGAGCGTAAACATTCAGTACTTC.

This chain links TRBV2 with TRBJ1-4; D unresolved. CDR3 length: 12 residues. Germline V gives CDR1 SNHLY, CDR2 FYNNEI. Trimming removed 7 bases from V and 8 bases from J, with 11 bases in between. For the CDR3, the DNA is TGTGCCAGCAACCAGTTTTTAGAAAAACTGTTTTTT. As protein: CASNQFLEKLFF. The variable domain in full, completed from reference TRBV2 and TRBJ1-4, reads EPEVTQTPSHQVTQMGQEVILRCVPISNHLYFYWYRQILGQKVEFLVSFYNNEISEKSEIFDDQFSVERPDGSNFTLKIRSTKLEDSAMYFCASNQFLEKLFFGSGTQLSVL.

The chain carries TRBV28 and TRBJ1-5; D call uncertain. CDR3 size: 13 residues. Trimming took off 3 bases at V and 7 bases at J, with 10 bases between the two ends. Germline CDR1 reads MDHEN; CDR2 reads SYDVKM. The CDR3 loop reads CASSFPGIQPQHF. In nucleotides, the CDR3 is TGTGCCAGCAGTTTCCCCGGGATCCAGCCCCAGCATTTT. The full variable domain, with the rest looked up from reference TRBV28 and TRBJ1-5, is DVKVTQSSRYLVKRTGEKVFLECVQDMDHENMFWYRQDPGLGLRLIYFSYDVKMKEKGDIPEGYSVSREKKERFSLILESASTNQTSMYLCASSFPGIQPQHFGDGTRLSIL.

The chain employs TRBV6-5 and TRBJ2-7; 8 nucleotides line up with TRBD1. The J segment lost 2 bases and the V segment lost 7 bases, leaving 7 bases of the junction unmatched. The germline CDR1 and CDR2 sequences are MNHEY and SVGAGI. The CDR3 is 14 residues long. The CDR3 nucleotides read TGTGCCAGCACCCGGGGGACAGGAACCTACGAGCAGTACTTC. Translated, it gives CASTRGTGTYEQYF.

The gene calls are TRBV11-2 and TRBJ1-4; possible D gene TRBD1, 6 bases. Germline-derived CDR1 and CDR2 are SGHAT and FQNNGV. Trimming removed 3 bases at V and 6 bases at J, with 17 bases between. The CDR3 runs 16 residues. In DNA, the CDR3 is TGTGCCAGCAGCTTGGGAACAGGGTTTGGGGATGAAAAACTGTTTTTT. Translation gives CASSLGTGFGDEKLFF.

The V and J genes are TRBV10-3 and TRBJ2-2; 12 nucleotides align to TRBD2. There are 21 residues in the CDR3. Unmatched junction bases numbered 18, after V lost 6 bases and J lost 1 base. Germline V lookup: CDR1 ENHRY, CDR2 SYGVKD. CDR3 protein: CAISRLIRTSGIPGNTGELFF. The CDR3, as DNA: TGTGCCATCAGCCGATTAATCAGGACTAGCGGGATCCCGGGGAACACCGGGGAGCTGTTTTTT.

The rearrangement joins TRBV5-6 to TRBJ1-6, with TRBD1 matching 8 bases. This CDR3 has 15 residues. Germline values: CDR1 SGHDT, CDR2 YYEEEE. The trim removed 4 bases at V and 6 bases at J, leaving 6 bases unmatched. CDR3 coding DNA: TGTGCCAGCAGCCGGATTGACAGGGGTAATTCACCCCTCCACTTT. This codes for CASSRIDRGNSPLHF.

The CDR3, as DNA: TGTGCCAGCAGCGCAGCGACAGGGGGCCAATACACCGGGGAGCTGTTTTTT. Protein sequence: CASSAATGGQYTGELFF. The chain combines TRBV9 with TRBJ2-2, with 10 bases aligning to TRBD1. Germline values: CDR1 SGDLS, CDR2 YYNGEE. With V trimmed by 3 bases and J by 3 bases, 8 bases remained unmatched. The CDR3 runs 17 residues.

The chain links TRBV6-5 to TRBJ2-2, with D uncertain. The germline V gene has CDR1 MNHEY and CDR2 SVGAGI. The V end lost 8 bases, the J end lost 5 bases, and 12 bases lay between the germline ends. CDR3 length: 13 amino acids. The CDR3 nucleotides read TGTGCCAGCCTCCCCGGAGCAACCGGGGAGCTGTTTTTT. This codes for CASLPGATGELFF.

This CDR3 is CARSCTSGTGNEQFF. The CDR3, as DNA: TGTGCCAGAAGCTGCACTTCCGGGACAGGCAATGAGCAGTTCTTC. V is TRBV7-5 and J is TRBJ2-1; the table assigns TRBD1, which was not confirmed against the DNA. TRBV7-5 is listed as a pseudogene. CDR3 length: 15 residues.

The chain carries TRBV5-1 and TRBJ2-5, with a possible D match to TRBD1 (5 bases). Germline lookup yields CDR1 SGHRS and CDR2 YFSETQ. This CDR3 is 14 amino acids long. V dropped 3 bases and J dropped 2 bases, with 11 bases sitting between them. This CDR3 is CASSSRQLQETQYF. The CDR3 bases are TGCGCCAGCAGCTCGCGACAGTTACAAGAGACCCAGTACTTC.

The chain is built from TRBV3-1 (or the pseudogene TRBV3-2) and TRBJ2-5; 9 bases agree with TRBD1. J lost 5 bases, V lost 6 bases, and 4 bases had no gene match. Germline-derived CDR1 and CDR2 are LGHDT and YNNKEL (reference sequence). The CDR3 is made up of 13 amino acids. The DNA for the CDR3 is TGTGCCAGCAGAAACAGGGGGCTGGAGACCCAGTACTTC. It yields the protein CASRNRGLETQYF.

CDR3 sequence (DNA): TGTGCCAGCAGCCAAGATACAGGCAATCAGCCCCAGCATTTT. It codes for CASSQDTGNQPQHF. The chain uses TRBV3-1 (or the pseudogene TRBV3-2) and TRBJ1-5, with D unresolved. From germline, CDR1 is LGHDT and CDR2 YNNKEL (reference sequence). The CDR3 is 14 amino acids. The germline V and J ends were trimmed by 0 bases and 2 bases, with 5 bases remaining between them.

The CDR3 DNA is TGTGCCAGCAGCCAAGAGCTAGCGGGAGCGGGGGGGGCCAACGTCCTGACTTTC. It codes for CASSQELAGAGGANVLTF. The chain recombines TRBV4-2 with TRBJ2-6; 10 positions match TRBD2. The CDR3 consists of 18 residues. The germline gives CDR1 LGHNA, CDR2 YNFKEQ. V lost 0 bases to trimming and J lost 4 bases; unmatched junction nucleotides: 6.

The V and J genes are TRBV7-9 and TRBJ1-5; no firm D call. Germline V gene lookup returns CDR1 SEHNR and CDR2 FQNEAQ (reference sequence). Trimming shortened V by 1 base and J by 6 bases, and 4 bases separated the two germline ends. The CDR3 totals 12 residues. As DNA, the CDR3 is TGTGCCAGCAGCTTAGATATTCAGCCCCAGCATTTT. Protein: CASSLDIQPQHF. The whole variable domain, filled in from reference TRBV7-9 and TRBJ1-5, reads DTGVSQNPRHKITKRGQNVTFRCDPISEHNRLYWYRQTLGQGPEFLTYFQNEAQLEKSRLLSDRFSAERPKGSFSTLEIQRTEQGDSAMYLCASSLDIQPQHFGDGTRLSIL.

This chain links TRBV15 with TRBJ2-7, with TRBD1 matching over 7 bases. Germline assignment: CDR1 LNHNV and CDR2 YYDKDF (reference sequence). V lost 2 bases to trimming and J lost 12 bases; unmatched junction nucleotides: 13. The CDR3 runs 14 residues. As DNA, the CDR3 is TGTGCCACCAGCAGACTCGAGACAGGGTACCATTCGTACTTC. It encodes CATSRLETGYHSYF.

The rearrangement uses TRBV5-1 and TRBJ2-5; 15 nucleotides match TRBD2. Germline loops: CDR1 SGHRS, CDR2 YFSETQ. The V and J ends lost 4 bases and 5 bases, in that order; junction bases with no gene match: 3. The CDR3 runs to 15 residues. The CDR3 nucleotides read TGCGCCAGCAGCGGACTAGCGGGGGGGCGTGAGACCCAGTACTTC. Its protein is CASSGLAGGRETQYF.

The chain couples TRBV5-8 to TRBJ2-2; 9 nucleotides line up with TRBD2. The CDR3 runs to 18 residues. The V and J ends lost 0 bases and 4 bases, in that order; junction bases with no gene match: 10. The germline gives CDR1 SGHTS, CDR2 YDEGEE. The CDR3 here is CASSLEVLAGRVTGELFF. CDR3 DNA: TGTGCCAGCAGCTTGGAGGTCCTAGCGGGGAGGGTCACCGGGGAGCTGTTTTTT.

V is TRBV5-4 and J is TRBJ2-1; TRBD2 aligns across 9 bases. V trimming: 9 bases; J trimming: 8 bases; junction bases outside the gene matches: 18. CDR3 length: 16 residues. Germline values: CDR1 SGHNT, CDR2 YYREEE (reference sequence). CDR3 in DNA: TGTGCCACCTTTGAGCGGTCTAGCGGGGTCTTGGATGAGCAGTTCTTC. It codes for CATFERSSGVLDEQFF. The whole variable domain, filled in from reference TRBV5-4 and TRBJ2-1, reads ETGVTQSPTHLIKTRGQQVTLRCSSQSGHNTVSWYQQALGQGPQFIFQYYREEENGRGNFPPRFSGLQFPNYSSELNVNALELDDSALYLCATFERSSGVLDEQFFGPGTRLTVL.

The CDR3 region has the DNA TGTGCCAGCAGCCTTAACACGCGGGGACTCTATGGCTACACCTTC. It encodes CASSLNTRGLYGYTF. The gene calls are TRBV14 and TRBJ1-2; TRBD1 might be the D (5 bases). Deletions cut 4 bases from V and 4 bases from J, with 16 bases between. CDR1 and CDR2 (germline): SGHDN, FVKESK. This CDR3 is 15 amino acids long.

The chain has TRBV28 and TRBJ2-5, with TRBD2 matching 8 bases. The V and J ends lost 4 bases and 6 bases, in that order; junction bases with no gene match: 10. Germline CDR1 reads MDHEN; CDR2 reads SYDVKM. CDR3 length equals 15 residues. In nucleotides, the CDR3 is TGTGCCAGCAGTTCCGGTGGCGGGGGGATGAAGACCCAGTACTTC. Translating gives CASSSGGGGMKTQYF.

The chain combines TRBV9 with TRBJ2-1, with D uncertain. The germline gives CDR1 SGDLS, CDR2 YYNGEE. The CDR3 covers 15 residues. Trimming left V 0 bases short and J 5 bases short, with 12 bases between. The CDR3 spells CASSVERNHNNEQFF. In DNA form, the CDR3 reads TGTGCCAGCAGCGTAGAGAGGAATCACAACAATGAGCAGTTCTTC.

The chain has TRBV28 and TRBJ1-4; D is ambiguous. The CDR3 has 16 residues. CDR1 and CDR2 from the germline V gene are MDHEN and SYDVKM. The germline V and J ends were trimmed by 7 bases and 3 bases, with 18 bases remaining between them. The CDR3, as DNA: TGTGCCAGCATTCCCCGTTTCAGTCCCGCTAATGAAAAACTGTTTTTT. It codes for CASIPRFSPANEKLFF.

The rearrangement joins TRBV7-8 to TRBJ1-3, with D maybe TRBD1 (6 bases). The CDR3 has 17 amino acids. Trimming took 0 bases from V and 3 from J, leaving 15 bases between them. Germline V gene lookup returns CDR1 SGHVS and CDR2 FQNEAQ. The CDR3 loop reads CASSLALVRGNGNTIYF. CDR3 nucleotide sequence: TGTGCCAGCAGCTTAGCGCTCGTCAGGGGAAATGGAAACACCATATATTTT.

The chain links TRBV6-5 to TRBJ2-2, with D tentatively TRBD2 (5 bases). Trimming shortened V by 5 bases and J by 6 bases, and 13 bases separated the two germline ends. Per germline, CDR1 MNHEY and CDR2 SVGAGI. There are 14 residues in the CDR3. CDR3 nucleotides: TGTGCCAGCAGTACCGACGGGGTCCCCGGGGAGCTGTTTTTT. It specifies CASSTDGVPGELFF.

This clone was picked up a small number of times. The genes are TRBV28 and TRBJ1-5; no firm D call. Trimming removed 5 bases from V and 5 bases from J, with 13 bases in between. CDR3 length equals 14 residues. The germline V gene has CDR1 MDHEN and CDR2 SYDVKM. The CDR3 region has the DNA TGTGCCAGCAGTCCCATCGGCGGTCATCAGCCCCAGCATTTT. Its translation is CASSPIGGHQPQHF.

The chain employs TRBV18 and TRBJ2-5; D is unresolved. Germline CDR1 KGHSH, CDR2 LQKENI. V was cut by 2 bases and J by 0 bases, with 16 bases left in between. This CDR3 is built from 17 residues. The CDR3 nucleotides read TGTGCCAGCTCACCATTGGATTCAGGTCATTACCAAGAGACCCAGTACTTC. Protein: CASSPLDSGHYQETQYF.

The CDR3 bases are TGCGCCAGCAGCCAAGTGACAGGGGTTGAAAAACTGTTTTTT. It encodes CASSQVTGVEKLFF. The chain employs TRBV4-1 and TRBJ1-4; TRBD1 aligns across 8 bases. Germline loops: CDR1 MGHRA, CDR2 YSYEKL. The CDR3 sequence is 14 residues long. V was pared by 1 base and J by 7 bases, with 2 bases of the junction left unmatched.

V is TRBV5-1 and J is TRBJ2-7; 11 bases are a match to TRBD2. The J segment lost 0 bases and the V segment lost 0 bases, leaving 8 bases of the junction unmatched. This CDR3 is 18 amino acids long. Germline CDR1 is SGHRS and CDR2 is YFSETQ. The DNA of the CDR3 is TGCGCCAGCAGCTTGGTTGGGACTAGCGGAACCTACTCCTACGAGCAGTACTTC. Amino acid sequence: CASSLVGTSGTYSYEQYF.

This chain links TRBV27 with TRBJ2-7; TRBD2 aligns across 14 bases. Losses at the gene ends were 5 bases for V and 4 bases for J; bases not matched to a gene: 4. Germline V gene data show CDR1 as MNHEY and CDR2 as SMNVEV (reference sequence). This CDR3 is 15 amino acids long. DNA for the CDR3: TGTGCCAGCAGTCCGGGACTAGCGGGAGTTTACGAGCAGTACTTC. Translation: CASSPGLAGVYEQYF.